This TCR beta chain was observed in a study of T cells in localized non-small cell lung cancer. To note about this clone: Antigen: not known.

This CDR3 contains 14 residues. With 5 bases removed from V and 5 bases from J, the gap between germline ends came to 14 bases. CDR1 is SEHNR and CDR2 is FQNEAQ in the germline V gene (reference sequence). Generated by immunoSEQ multiplex PCR, the TCRdb table keeps only in-frame clones and is missing some. Of roughly 16,000 clones in the sample, 89% are singletons; the top ten hold 27%. Study results and caveats: Researchers found a median approximately 57 of the top 100 tumor clones in adjacent lung. T cell clonality was highest in uninvolved adjacent lung, above tumor.

The clonotype originates from a female donor over 55 with stage III squamous cell lung carcinoma. The sequencing used peripheral blood, collected before any cancer treatment. V and J are TRBV7-9 and TRBJ2-3; TRBD2 is a possible D gene (5 bases). This CDR3 reads CASSQRRTGDTQYF. Here the CDR3 DNA reads TGTGCCAGCAGCCAGCGGAGAACTGGAGATACGCAGTATTTT.